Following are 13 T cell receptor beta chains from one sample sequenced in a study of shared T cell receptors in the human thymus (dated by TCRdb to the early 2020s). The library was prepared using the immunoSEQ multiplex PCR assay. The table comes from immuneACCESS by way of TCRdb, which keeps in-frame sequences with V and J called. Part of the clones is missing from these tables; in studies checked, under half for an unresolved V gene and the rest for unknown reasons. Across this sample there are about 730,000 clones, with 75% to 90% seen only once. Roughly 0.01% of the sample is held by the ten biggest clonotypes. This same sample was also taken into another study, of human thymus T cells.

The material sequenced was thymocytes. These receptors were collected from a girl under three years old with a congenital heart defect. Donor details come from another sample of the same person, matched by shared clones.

Written as DNA, the CDR3 is TGCGCCAGCAGCGGGAATAGCGGGGGTCGTAGGGATGAGCAGTTCTTC. This translates into CASSGNSGGRRDEQFF. The chain has TRBV4-3 and TRBJ2-1, with TRBD2 matching over 9 bases. This CDR3 comprises 16 residues. Germline assignment: CDR1 LGHNA and CDR2 YSLEER. V lost 5 bases and J lost 8; bases outside the gene matches: 13.

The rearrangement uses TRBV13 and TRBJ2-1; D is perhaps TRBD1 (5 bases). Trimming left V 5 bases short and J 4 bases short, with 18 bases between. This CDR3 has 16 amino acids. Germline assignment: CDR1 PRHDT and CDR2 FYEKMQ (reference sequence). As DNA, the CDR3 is TGTGCCAGCAGCCCCCGCAGGGCCCCTAATTACAATGAGCAGTTCTTC. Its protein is CASSPRRAPNYNEQFF.

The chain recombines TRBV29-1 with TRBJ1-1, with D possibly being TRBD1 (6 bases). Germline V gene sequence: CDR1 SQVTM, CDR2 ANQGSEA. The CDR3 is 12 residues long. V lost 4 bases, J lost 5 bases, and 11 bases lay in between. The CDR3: CSVGRGRTEAFF. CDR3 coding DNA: TGCAGCGTTGGGCGGGGGCGGACTGAAGCTTTCTTT. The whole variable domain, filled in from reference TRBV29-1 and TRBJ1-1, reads SAVISQKPSRDICQRGTSLTIQCQVDSQVTMMFWYRQQPGQSLTLIATANQGSEATYESGFVIDKFPISRPNLTFSTLTVSNMSPEDSSIYLCSVGRGRTEAFFGQGTRLTVV.

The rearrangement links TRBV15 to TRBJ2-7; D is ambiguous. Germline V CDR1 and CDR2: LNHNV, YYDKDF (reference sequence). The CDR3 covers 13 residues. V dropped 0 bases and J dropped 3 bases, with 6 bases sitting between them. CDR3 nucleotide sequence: TGTGCCACCAGCAGAGAGGCTTACTACGAGCAGTACTTC. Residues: CATSREAYYEQYF.

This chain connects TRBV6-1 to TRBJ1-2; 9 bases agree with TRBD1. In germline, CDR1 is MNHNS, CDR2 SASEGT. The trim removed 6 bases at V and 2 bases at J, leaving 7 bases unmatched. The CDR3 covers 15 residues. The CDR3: CASRLRTGENYGYTF. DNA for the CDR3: TGTGCCAGCAGACTTAGGACAGGGGAGAACTATGGCTACACCTTC.

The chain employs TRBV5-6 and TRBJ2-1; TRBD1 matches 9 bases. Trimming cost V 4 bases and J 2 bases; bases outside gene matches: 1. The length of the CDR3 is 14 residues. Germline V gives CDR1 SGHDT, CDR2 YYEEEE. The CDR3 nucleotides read TGTGCCAGCAGCCGACAGGGGGCCTACAATGAGCAGTTCTTC. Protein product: CASSRQGAYNEQFF.

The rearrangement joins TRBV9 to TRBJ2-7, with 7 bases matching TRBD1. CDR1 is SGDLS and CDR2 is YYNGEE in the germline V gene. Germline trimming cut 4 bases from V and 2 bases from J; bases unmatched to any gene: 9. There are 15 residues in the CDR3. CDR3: CASSPADRNPYEQYF. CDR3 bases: TGTGCCAGCAGCCCCGCGGACAGGAACCCCTACGAGCAGTACTTC.

CDR3 sequence: CASSARIDKDTEAFF. CDR3 nucleotide sequence: TGTGCCAGCAGCGCCCGAATTGACAAGGACACTGAAGCTTTCTTT. This chain connects TRBV6-5 to TRBJ1-1; D gene uncertain. The V gene lost 6 bases and the J gene lost 3 bases, with 17 bases spanning the gap. The CDR3 contains 15 residues. Germline V CDR1 and CDR2: MNHEY, SVGAGI.

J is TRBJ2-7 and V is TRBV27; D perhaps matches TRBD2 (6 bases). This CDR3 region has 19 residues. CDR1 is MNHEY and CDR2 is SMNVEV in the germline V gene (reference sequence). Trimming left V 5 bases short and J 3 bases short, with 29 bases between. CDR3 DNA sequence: TGTGCCAGCAGTGATTCACGAATCGGGACTCAAAACCGGGACTACGAGCAGTACTTC. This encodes CASSDSRIGTQNRDYEQYF.

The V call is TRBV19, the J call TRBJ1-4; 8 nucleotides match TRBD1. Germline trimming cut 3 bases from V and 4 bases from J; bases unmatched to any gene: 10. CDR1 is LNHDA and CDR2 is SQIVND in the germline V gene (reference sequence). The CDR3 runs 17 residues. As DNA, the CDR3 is TGTGCCAGTAGTATCTCTATGAGGGGACAGGTTAATGAAAAACTGTTTTTT. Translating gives CASSISMRGQVNEKLFF.

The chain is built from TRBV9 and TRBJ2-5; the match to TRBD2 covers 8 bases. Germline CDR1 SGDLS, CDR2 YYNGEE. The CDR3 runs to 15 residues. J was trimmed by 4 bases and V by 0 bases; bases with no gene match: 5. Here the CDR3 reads CASSVVGGGLETQYF. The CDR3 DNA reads TGTGCCAGCAGCGTAGTCGGCGGGGGGTTAGAGACCCAGTACTTC.

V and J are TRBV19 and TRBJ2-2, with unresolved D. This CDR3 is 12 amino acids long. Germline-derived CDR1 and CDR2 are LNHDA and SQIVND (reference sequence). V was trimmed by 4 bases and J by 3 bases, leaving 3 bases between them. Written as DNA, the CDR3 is TGTGCCAGTAGTACAGACACCGGGGAGCTGTTTTTT. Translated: CASSTDTGELFF.

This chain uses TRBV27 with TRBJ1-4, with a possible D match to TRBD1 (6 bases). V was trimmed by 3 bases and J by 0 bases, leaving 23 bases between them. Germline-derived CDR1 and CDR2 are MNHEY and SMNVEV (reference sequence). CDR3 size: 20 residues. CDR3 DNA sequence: TGTGCCAGCAGTTTGTTAAAGGGCAGGGGTTTTAAAGCAACTAATGAAAAACTGTTTTTT. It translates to CASSLLKGRGFKATNEKLFF.